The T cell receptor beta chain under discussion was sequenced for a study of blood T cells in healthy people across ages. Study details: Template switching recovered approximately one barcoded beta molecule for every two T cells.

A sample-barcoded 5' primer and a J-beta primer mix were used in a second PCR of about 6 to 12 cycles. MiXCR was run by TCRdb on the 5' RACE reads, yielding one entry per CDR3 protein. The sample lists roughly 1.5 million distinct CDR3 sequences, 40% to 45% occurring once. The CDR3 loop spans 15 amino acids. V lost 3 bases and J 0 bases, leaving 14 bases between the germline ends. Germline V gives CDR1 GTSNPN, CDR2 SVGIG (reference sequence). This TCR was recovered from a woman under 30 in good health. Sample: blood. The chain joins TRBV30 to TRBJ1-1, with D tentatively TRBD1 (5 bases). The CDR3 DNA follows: TGTGCCTGGAGACCGGGACGGATCATGAACACTGAAGCTTTCTTT. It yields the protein CAWRPGRIMNTEAFF.